This is a list of T cell receptor beta chains from one sample in a study of control samples from healthy donors and cancer patients. This table comes from immunoSEQ multiplex PCR, and its TCRdb copy is limited to in-frame clones, with some not included. The sample carries more than 95,000 clones, 93% recorded once. Sequencing was performed on blood. These receptor sequences come from a man aged 25-40 years in good health. The CDR3 runs from the conserved cysteine through the conserved F or W. The D gene is left open where the match is weak. For some rows the clone size is stated as once, few or many, or as a class when expanded; others skip it.

D	V	J	size	length	CDR3	DNA
NA	TRBV19	TRBJ1-1	NA	19	CASSMSTWLDPRGNTEAFF	TGTGCCAGTAGTATGTCGACTTGGTTGGATCCGAGGGGGAACACTGAAGCTTTCTTT
NA	TRBV14	TRBJ1-1	NA	14	CASSHLRGVAEAFF	TGTGCCAGCAGCCACTTGAGAGGAGTGGCCGAAGCTTTCTTT
NA	TRBV2	TRBJ1-5	NA	11	CASGINQPQHF	TGTGCCAGCGGGATTAATCAGCCCCAGCATTTT
NA	TRBV18	TRBJ1-2	NA	13	CASSMQGSYGYTF	TGTGCCAGCTCAATGCAGGGATCCTATGGCTACACCTTC
NA	TRBV6-1	TRBJ1-2	NA	13	CASSEATNYGYTF	TGTGCCAGCAGTGAAGCGACCAACTATGGCTACACCTTC
TRBD1	TRBV7-3	TRBJ1-2	NA	16	CASSRTGTALRHGYTF	TGTGCCAGCAGCAGAACCGGGACAGCACTTCGACATGGCTACACCTTC
TRBD2	TRBV27	TRBJ2-7	NA	15	CASSTRTSGGNEQYF	TGTGCCAGCAGTACCCGGACTAGCGGGGGGAACGAGCAGTACTTC
NA	TRBV7-9	TRBJ1-2	NA	14	CASSLDSDRFGYTF	TGTGCCAGCAGCTTAGATTCAGACAGGTTTGGCTACACCTTC
NA	TRBV21-1	TRBJ1-4	NA	16	CASSKLRRVPEEKLFF	TGTGCCAGCAGCAAATTGAGAAGGGTGCCTGAGGAAAAACTGTTTTTT
NA	TRBV19	TRBJ1-4	NA	16	CASSIESGRVQEKLFF	TGTGCCAGTAGTATAGAGTCAGGGCGGGTGCAGGAAAAACTGTTTTTT
TRBD1	TRBV24-1	TRBJ1-1	NA	15	CATRATGGAGTEAFF	TGTGCCACCAGGGCTACAGGGGGCGCGGGCACTGAAGCTTTCTTT
TRBD1	TRBV19	TRBJ1-1	NA	17	CASSADRRGPMNTEAFF	TGTGCCAGTAGTGCCGACAGGAGGGGGCCCATGAACACTGAAGCTTTCTTT
NA	TRBV11-1	TRBJ2-5	NA	14	CASSFRGRQETQYF	TGTGCCAGCAGCTTTCGGGGAAGGCAAGAGACCCAGTACTTC
NA	TRBV24-1	TRBJ1-1	few	13	CATSDLWNTEAFF	TGTGCCACCAGTGATTTGTGGAACACTGAAGCTTTCTTT
NA	TRBV5-1	TRBJ1-2	NA	14	CASSLRQDTKGYTF	TGCGCCAGCAGCTTGAGGCAAGATACGAAGGGCTACACCTTC
TRBD2	TRBV19	TRBJ2-1	NA	15	CASSPGTSTYNEQFF	TGTGCCAGTAGTCCCGGGACTAGCACCTACAATGAGCAGTTCTTC
TRBD1	TRBV2	TRBJ1-4	NA	14	CASRPDRGQGRLFF	TGTGCCAGCAGGCCCGACAGGGGTCAGGGGAGACTGTTTTTT
NA	TRBV5-1	TRBJ1-3	NA	13	CASSLDRGNTIYF	TGCGCCAGCAGCTTGGATCGGGGAAACACCATATATTTT
TRBD1	TRBV7-8	TRBJ2-1	NA	15	CASSAVVQGANEQFF	TGTGCCAGCAGCGCAGTGGTGCAGGGGGCTAATGAGCAGTTCTTC
NA	TRBV5-4	TRBJ1-3	NA	16	CASSPGHNLGGNTIYF	TGTGCCAGCAGCCCTGGACATAACTTGGGGGGAAACACCATATATTTT
NA	TRBV6-6	TRBJ1-1	NA	14	CASSPLGGNTEAFF	TGTGCCAGCAGCCCCCTAGGGGGGAACACTGAAGCTTTCTTT
TRBD1	TRBV4-2	TRBJ1-3	few	16	CASSRGTGREGNTIYF	TGTGCCAGCAGCCGGGGGACAGGGCGGGAAGGAAACACCATATATTTT
TRBD1	TRBV6-5	TRBJ1-2	NA	13	CATHRGSGYGYTF	TGTGCCACCCACAGGGGGTCGGGCTATGGCTACACCTTC
NA	TRBV6-1	TRBJ2-3	NA	13	CASSEWVSDTQYF	TGTGCCAGCAGTGAATGGGTATCGGATACGCAGTATTTT
TRBD2	TRBV4-1	TRBJ2-3	NA	20	CASSQDPPPTSGLSTDTQYF	TGCGCCAGCAGCCAAGATCCCCCCCCTACTAGCGGGCTAAGCACAGATACGCAGTATTTT
TRBD2	TRBV19	TRBJ2-3	NA	17	CASSIGIAGSSTDTQYF	TGTGCCAGTAGTATAGGGATAGCGGGGTCCTCCACAGATACGCAGTATTTT
NA	TRBV3-1/TRBV3-2	TRBJ1-2	NA	14	CASSQGEGVYGYTF	TGTGCCAGCAGCCAAGGGGAGGGCGTCTATGGCTACACCTTC
NA	TRBV4-2	TRBJ1-6	NA	15	CASSQDIRVGSPLHF	TGTGCCAGCAGCCAAGATATAAGGGTAGGTTCACCCCTCCACTTT
TRBD1	TRBV6-5	TRBJ1-2	NA	13	CASRRGQDYGYTF	TGTGCCAGCAGAAGGGGGCAGGACTATGGCTACACCTTC
NA	TRBV19	TRBJ2-5	NA	15	CASSFRTGEIETQYF	TGTGCCAGTAGTTTCCGGACCGGAGAAATCGAGACCCAGTACTTC